This T cell receptor (beta chain) was identified during a study of metastatic and nonmetastatic thyroid tumors. Study background: The comparison covered peripheral blood and tumor or nodule tissue in malignant and benign thyroid patients.

Per germline, CDR1 SNHLY and CDR2 FYNNEI. This CDR3 comprises 15 residues. The germline V and J ends were trimmed by 5 bases and 7 bases, with 17 bases remaining between them. Prior to thyroid surgery, none of the patients had received any treatment. Study outcomes and limitations: As reported, TCR beta diversity in blood and tumor was significantly higher in malignant thyroid tumors than in benign nodules.

This clone was counted many times. Its matching antigen is unknown. Methods used by the authors: Clinicopathological groups of papillary thyroid cancer showed CDR3 differences that were used to build a distant-metastasis classifier. TCRdb reanalyzed the PCR reads with MiXCR. TCRdb, rather than the study authors, made the V and J calls. The table records under 55,000 clones, about 15% of them present only once. The chain uses TRBV2 and TRBJ2-2, with D perhaps TRBD2 (6 bases). This receptor was taken from a female donor with papillary thyroid cancer or a benign thyroid nodule (not recorded which). Some clones in this sample may be carry-over from other donors' samples. Input material: blood. The CDR3 nucleotides read TGTGCCAGCAGTCAGGGTAGAGGGAGGCTCGGGGAGCTGTTTTTT. This gives the protein CASSQGRGRLGELFF.